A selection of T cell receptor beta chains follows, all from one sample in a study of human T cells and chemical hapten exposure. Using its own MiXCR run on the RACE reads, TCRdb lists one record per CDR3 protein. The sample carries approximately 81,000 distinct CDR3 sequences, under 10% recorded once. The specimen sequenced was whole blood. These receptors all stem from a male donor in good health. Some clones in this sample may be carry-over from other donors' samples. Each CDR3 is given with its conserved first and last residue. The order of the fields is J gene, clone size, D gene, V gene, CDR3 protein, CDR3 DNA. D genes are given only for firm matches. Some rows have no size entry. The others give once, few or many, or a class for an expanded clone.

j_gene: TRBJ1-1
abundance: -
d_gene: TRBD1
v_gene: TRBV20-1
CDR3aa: CSADIQGVNTEAFF
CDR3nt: TGCAGTGCTGATATACAGGGGGTGAACACTGAAGCTTTCTTT

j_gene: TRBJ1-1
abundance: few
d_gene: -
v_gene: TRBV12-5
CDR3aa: CATTRQFPTEAFF
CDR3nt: TGTGCCACAACAAGACAGTTCCCGACTGAAGCTTTCTTT

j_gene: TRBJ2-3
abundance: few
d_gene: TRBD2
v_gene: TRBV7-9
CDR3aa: CASSAGLAASTDTQYF
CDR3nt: TGTGCCAGCAGCGCAGGACTAGCGGCTAGCACAGATACGCAGTATTTT

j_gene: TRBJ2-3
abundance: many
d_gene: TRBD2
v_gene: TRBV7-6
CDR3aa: CASSLSSGGDLRTDTQYF
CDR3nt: TGTGCCAGCAGCTTATCTAGCGGGGGGGACCTACGCACAGATACGCAGTATTTT

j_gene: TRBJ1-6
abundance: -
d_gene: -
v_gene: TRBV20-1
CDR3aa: CSASKGSDNSPLHF
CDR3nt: TGCAGTGCTAGTAAGGGGTCCGATAATTCACCCCTCCACTTT

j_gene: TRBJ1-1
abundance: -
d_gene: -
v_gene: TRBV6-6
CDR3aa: CASSKSQEAFF
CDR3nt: TGTGCCAGCAGTAAGTCCCAAGAAGCTTTCTTT

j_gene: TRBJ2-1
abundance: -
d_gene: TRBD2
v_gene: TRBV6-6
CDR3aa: CASIREGRYNEQFF
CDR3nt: TGTGCCAGCATAAGGGAGGGCCGCTACAATGAGCAGTTCTTC

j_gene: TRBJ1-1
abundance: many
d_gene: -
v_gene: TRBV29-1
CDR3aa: CSAYITLNTEAFF
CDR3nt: TGCAGCGCTTACATCACTCTGAACACTGAAGCTTTCTTT

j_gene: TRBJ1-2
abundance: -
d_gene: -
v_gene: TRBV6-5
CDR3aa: CASRRTRTYGYTF
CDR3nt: TGTGCCAGCAGAAGGACCCGAACCTATGGCTACACCTTC

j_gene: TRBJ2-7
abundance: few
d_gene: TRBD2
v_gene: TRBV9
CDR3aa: CASSRGGLSYEQYF
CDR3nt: TGTGCCAGCAGCCGGGGGGGCCTCTCCTACGAGCAGTACTTC

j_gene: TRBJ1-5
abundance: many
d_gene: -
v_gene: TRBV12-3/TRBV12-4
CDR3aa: CASSLALEGDQHF
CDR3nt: TGTGCCAGCAGTTTAGCGCTGGAGGGGGACCAGCATTTT

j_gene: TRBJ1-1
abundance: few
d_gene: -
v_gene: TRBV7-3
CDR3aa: CASSPHRDRNTEAFF
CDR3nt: TGTGCCAGCAGCCCCCACAGGGACCGGAACACTGAAGCTTTCTTT

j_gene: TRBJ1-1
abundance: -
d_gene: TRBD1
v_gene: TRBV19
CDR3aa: CASSIALTAGGTEAFF
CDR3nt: TGTGCCAGTAGTATAGCCCTCACGGCAGGGGGCACTGAAGCTTTCTTT

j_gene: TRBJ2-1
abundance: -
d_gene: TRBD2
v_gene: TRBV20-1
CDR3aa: CSASGGLAGYNEQFF
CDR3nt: TGCAGTGCTAGCGGAGGACTAGCGGGTTACAATGAGCAGTTCTTC

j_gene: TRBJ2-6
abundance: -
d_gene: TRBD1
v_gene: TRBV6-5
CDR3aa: CASSYSPDRAFSGANVLTF
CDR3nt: TGTGCCAGCAGTTACTCCCCGGACAGGGCTTTCTCTGGGGCCAACGTCCTGACTTTC

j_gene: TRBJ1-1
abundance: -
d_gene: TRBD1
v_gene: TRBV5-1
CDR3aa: CASSLGPTGGWNTEAFF
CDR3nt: TGCGCCAGCAGCTTGGGACCGACAGGGGGCTGGAACACTGAAGCTTTCTTT

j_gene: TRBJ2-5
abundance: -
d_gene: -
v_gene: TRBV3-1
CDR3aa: CASSSHGGRPQETQYF
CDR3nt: TGTGCCAGCAGCTCTCACGGCGGTCGACCACAAGAGACCCAGTACTTC

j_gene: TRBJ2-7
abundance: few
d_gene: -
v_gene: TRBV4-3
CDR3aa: CASSPDTSYEQYF
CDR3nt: TGCGCCAGCAGCCCGGACACTTCCTACGAGCAGTACTTC

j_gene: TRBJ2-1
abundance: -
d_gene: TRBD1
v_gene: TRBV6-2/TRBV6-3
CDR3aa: CASSYEGASSYNEQFF
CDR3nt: TGTGCCAGCAGTTACGAGGGGGCGAGTTCCTACAATGAGCAGTTCTTC

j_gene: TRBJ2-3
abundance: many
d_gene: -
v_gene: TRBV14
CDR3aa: CASSRDQGIPTDTQYF
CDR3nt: TGTGCCAGCAGCCGAGACCAGGGGATCCCGACAGATACGCAGTATTTT

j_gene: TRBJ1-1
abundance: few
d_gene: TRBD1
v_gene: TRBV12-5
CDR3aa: CASGTGFGRTEAFF
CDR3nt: TGTGCTAGTGGGACAGGGTTCGGAAGGACTGAAGCTTTCTTT

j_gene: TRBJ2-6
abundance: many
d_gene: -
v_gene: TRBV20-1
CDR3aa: CSARDEGGHLSGANVLTF
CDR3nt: TGCAGTGCTAGAGATGAGGGGGGACACCTCTCTGGGGCCAACGTCCTGACTTTC

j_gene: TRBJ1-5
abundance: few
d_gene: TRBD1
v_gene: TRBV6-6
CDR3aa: CASSYSRDRGPTSNQPQHF
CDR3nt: TGTGCCAGCAGTTACTCGAGAGACAGGGGGCCGACAAGCAATCAGCCCCAGCATTTT

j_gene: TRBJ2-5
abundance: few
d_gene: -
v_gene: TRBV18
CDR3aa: CASSPGTYQETQYF
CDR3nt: TGTGCCAGCTCCCCGGGGACTTACCAAGAGACCCAGTACTTC

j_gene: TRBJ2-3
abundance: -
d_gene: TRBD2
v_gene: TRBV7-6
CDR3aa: CASSGRGYSTDTQYF
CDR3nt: TGTGCCAGCAGCGGGCGGGGGTATTCCACAGATACGCAGTATTTT

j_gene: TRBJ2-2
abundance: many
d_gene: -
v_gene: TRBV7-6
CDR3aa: CASSVRDTGELFF
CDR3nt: TGTGCCAGCAGCGTACGGGATACCGGGGAGCTGTTTTTT

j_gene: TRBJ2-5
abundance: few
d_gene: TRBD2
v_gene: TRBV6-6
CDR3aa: CASSLGLAGPAETQYF
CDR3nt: TGTGCCAGCAGCCTTGGACTAGCGGGACCCGCTGAGACCCAGTACTTC

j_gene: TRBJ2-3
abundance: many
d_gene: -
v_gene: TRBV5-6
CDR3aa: CASSSRPTPLGDTQYF
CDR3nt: TGTGCCAGCAGCTCCCGCCCGACTCCGTTGGGGGATACGCAGTATTTT

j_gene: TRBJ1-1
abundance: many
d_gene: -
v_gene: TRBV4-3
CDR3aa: CASSKEPGTEAFF
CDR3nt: TGCGCCAGCAGCAAAGAACCGGGAACTGAAGCTTTCTTT

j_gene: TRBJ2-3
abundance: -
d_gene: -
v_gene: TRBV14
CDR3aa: CASSQGDTTDTQYF
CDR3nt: TGTGCCAGCAGCCAAGGAGATACCACAGATACGCAGTATTTT

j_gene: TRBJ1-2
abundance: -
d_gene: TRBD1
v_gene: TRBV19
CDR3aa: CASRDGQDRLGDYGYTF
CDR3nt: TGTGCCAGTAGGGATGGACAGGATCGTTTAGGGGACTATGGCTACACCTTC

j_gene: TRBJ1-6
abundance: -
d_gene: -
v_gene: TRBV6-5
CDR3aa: CASSYSGTTLHF
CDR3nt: TGTGCCAGCAGTTACTCCGGGACTACCCTCCACTTT

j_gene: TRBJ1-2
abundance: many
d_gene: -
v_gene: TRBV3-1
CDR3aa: CASSRTDTRTGYTF
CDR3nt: TGTGCCAGCAGCCGTACGGACACCAGAACCGGCTACACCTTC

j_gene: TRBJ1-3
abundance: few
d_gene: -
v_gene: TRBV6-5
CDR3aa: CASSYGPQGWGTGNTIYF
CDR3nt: TGTGCCAGCAGTTACGGTCCCCAGGGCTGGGGAACTGGAAACACCATATATTTT

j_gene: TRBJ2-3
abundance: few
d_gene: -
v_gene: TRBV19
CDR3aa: CASSIYATDTQYF
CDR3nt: TGTGCCAGCAGTATCTACGCCACAGATACGCAGTATTTT

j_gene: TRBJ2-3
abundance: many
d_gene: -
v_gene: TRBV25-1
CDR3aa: CASSEYLSSVTDTQYF
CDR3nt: TGTGCCAGCAGTGAATATCTATCTAGCGTCACAGATACGCAGTATTTT

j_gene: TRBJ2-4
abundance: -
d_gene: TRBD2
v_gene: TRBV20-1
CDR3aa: CSARGTSENIQYF
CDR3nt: TGCAGTGCTAGAGGCACTAGCGAGAACATTCAGTACTTC

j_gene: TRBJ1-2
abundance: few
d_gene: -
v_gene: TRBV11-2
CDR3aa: CASSTTANYGYTF
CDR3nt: TGTGCCAGCAGCACTACAGCGAACTATGGCTACACCTTC

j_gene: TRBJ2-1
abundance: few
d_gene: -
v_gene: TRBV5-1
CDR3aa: CASSPTVGVGNEQFF
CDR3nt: TGCGCCAGCAGCCCTACGGTGGGAGTCGGCAATGAGCAGTTCTTC

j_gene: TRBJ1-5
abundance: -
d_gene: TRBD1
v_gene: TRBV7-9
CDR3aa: CASSPGQGVQPQHF
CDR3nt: TGTGCCAGCAGCCCGGGACAGGGAGTTCAGCCCCAGCATTTT

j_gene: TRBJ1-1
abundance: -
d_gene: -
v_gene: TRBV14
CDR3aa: CASSQDRVNTEAFF
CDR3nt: TGTGCCAGCAGCCAAGACAGGGTGAACACTGAAGCTTTCTTT

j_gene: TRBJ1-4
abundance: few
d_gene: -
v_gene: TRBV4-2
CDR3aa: CASSQASATNEKLFF
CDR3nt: TGTGCCAGCAGCCAAGCCTCAGCAACTAATGAAAAACTGTTTTTT

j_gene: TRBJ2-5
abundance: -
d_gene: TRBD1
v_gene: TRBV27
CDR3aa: CASSWIGQGALGTQYF
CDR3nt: TGTGCCAGCAGTTGGATCGGACAGGGGGCACTAGGGACCCAGTACTTC

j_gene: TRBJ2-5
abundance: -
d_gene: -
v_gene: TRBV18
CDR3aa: CASSPPVLYSQETQYF
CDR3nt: TGTGCCAGCTCACCACCGGTTTTGTATAGCCAAGAGACCCAGTACTTC

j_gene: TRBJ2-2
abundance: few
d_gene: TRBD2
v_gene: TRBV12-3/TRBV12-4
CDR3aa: CASTDGGLAGGNTGELFF
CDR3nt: TGTGCCAGCACCGACGGGGGACTAGCGGGGGGGAACACCGGGGAGCTGTTTTTT

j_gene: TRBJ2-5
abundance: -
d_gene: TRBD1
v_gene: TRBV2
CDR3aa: CASSAGQTQETQYF
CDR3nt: TGTGCCAGCAGTGCGGGACAGACACAAGAGACCCAGTACTTC

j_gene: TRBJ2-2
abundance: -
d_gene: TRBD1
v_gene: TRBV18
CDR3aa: CASSPPGQGTGELFF
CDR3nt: TGTGCCAGCTCACCACCGGGACAGGGAACCGGGGAGCTGTTTTTT

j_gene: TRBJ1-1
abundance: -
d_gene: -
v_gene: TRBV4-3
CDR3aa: CASSQGVRRTEAFF
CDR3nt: TGCGCCAGCAGCCAAGGGGTACGCAGGACTGAAGCTTTCTTT

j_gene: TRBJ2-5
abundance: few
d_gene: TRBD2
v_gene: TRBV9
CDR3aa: CASSVVGLAAQETQYF
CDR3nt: TGTGCCAGCAGCGTAGTGGGACTAGCGGCCCAAGAGACCCAGTACTTC

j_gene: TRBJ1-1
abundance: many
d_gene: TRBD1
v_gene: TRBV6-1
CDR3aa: CASRTGVNTEAFF
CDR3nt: TGTGCCAGCAGAACAGGGGTGAACACTGAAGCTTTCTTT

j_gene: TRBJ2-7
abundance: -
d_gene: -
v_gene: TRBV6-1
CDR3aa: CASSEVRSYEQYF
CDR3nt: TGTGCCAGCAGTGAAGTCAGGAGCTACGAGCAGTACTTC

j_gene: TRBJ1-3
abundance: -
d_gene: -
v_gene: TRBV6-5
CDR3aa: CASSSAGGTGNTIYF
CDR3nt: TGTGCCAGCAGTTCTGCAGGAGGAACTGGAAACACCATATATTTT

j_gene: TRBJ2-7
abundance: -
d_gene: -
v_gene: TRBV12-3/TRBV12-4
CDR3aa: CASSLSHSNPTEQYF
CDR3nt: TGTGCCAGCTCCCTATCCCACTCGAACCCGACCGAGCAGTACTTC

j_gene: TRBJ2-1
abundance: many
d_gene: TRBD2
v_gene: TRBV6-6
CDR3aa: CASTRGRAGPDNEQFF
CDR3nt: TGTGCCAGCACCCGAGGAAGAGCGGGACCTGATAATGAGCAGTTCTTC

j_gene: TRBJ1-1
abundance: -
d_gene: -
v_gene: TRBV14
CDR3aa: CASSQDYRDVRTEAFF
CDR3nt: TGTGCCAGCAGCCAAGATTATAGGGACGTCCGCACTGAAGCTTTCTTT

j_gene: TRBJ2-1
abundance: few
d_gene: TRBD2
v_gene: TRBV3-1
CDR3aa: CASSLGLAEQRAYNEQFF
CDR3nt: TGTGCCAGCAGCCTTGGGCTAGCGGAACAGCGGGCCTACAATGAGCAGTTCTTC

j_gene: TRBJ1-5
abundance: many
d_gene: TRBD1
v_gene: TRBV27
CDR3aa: CASRRMSTGNLPQHF
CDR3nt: TGTGCCAGCAGACGCATGTCGACAGGGAATTTGCCCCAGCATTTT